Given below is one TCR beta chain in context. Its antigen is undetermined. This sample was included in a study of CD8 T cells in ankylosing spondylitis. Findings and limits, study-wide: A CD8+ phenotype characterized the disease-linked clones, which were relatively rare in peripheral blood. Fewer than 10 highly homologous variants made up a TCR beta motif that seemed to typify ankylosing spondylitis blood.

Germline CDR1 and CDR2: SGHRS and YFSETQ. V was pared by 3 bases and J by 5 bases, with 7 bases of the junction left unmatched. This CDR3 is built from 14 residues. Quantitative barcoded 5'-RACE was used to prepare TCR beta libraries. TCRdb itself ran the 5' RACE reads through MiXCR, one entry per CDR3 protein. Among more than 650,000 distinct CDR3 sequences listed, 12% were seen once. The chain links TRBV5-1 to TRBJ1-1; 7 positions match TRBD1. Sequencing was performed on blood, either unsorted or a sorted T cell fraction (not recorded which). This sequence originates from a male donor with ankylosing spondylitis. CDR3 sequence reads: CASSSTGWGTEAFF. Here the CDR3 DNA reads TGCGCCAGCAGCTCGACAGGGTGGGGGACTGAAGCTTTCTTT.